This T cell receptor beta chain was observed in a study of cytomegalovirus exposure and HLA in healthy donors. 13 Jbeta primers and 60 Vbeta primers were used for the PCR. Assay used: immunoSEQ multiplex PCR; TCRdb lists only in-frame clones, some missing. This sample's table has just over 20,000 clones. All the people who gave samples were healthy bone marrow donors. Whole-study findings and limits: With DRB1 most and HLA-C fewest, TCR association rates differed between HLA loci in a later analysis.

Trimming took 0 bases from V and 7 from J, leaving 10 bases between them. Germline V CDR1 and CDR2: GTSNPN, SVGIG (reference sequence). This CDR3 spans 13 amino acids. As for this clone: Antigen unknown.

This receptor was obtained from a man aged 55-75 years in good health and CMV-seropositive. Sequencing input: PBMCs. This chain joins TRBV30 and TRBJ2-1; no definite D call. CDR3 region: CAWSVLFRNEQFF. CDR3 bases: TGTGCCTGGAGTGTACTCTTTAGAAATGAGCAGTTCTTC. The full variable domain, completed using reference TRBV30 and TRBJ2-1, is SQTIHQWPATLVQPVGSPLSLECTVEGTSNPNLYWYRQAAGRGLQLLFYSVGIGQISSEVPQNLSASRPQDRQFILSSKKLLLSDSGFYLCAWSVLFRNEQFFGPGTRLTVL.